The present TCR beta chain was sequenced within a study of cytomegalovirus exposure and HLA in healthy donors. Across the study: The use of the same platform for the 90 to 150 validation repertoires and the roughly 630 first-cohort repertoires was reported by a later analysis.

The table came from immunoSEQ multiplex PCR; TCRdb's copy has only in-frame clones and leaves some out. The sample shows 50,000 or so clones, about nine tenths of them seen only once. V was pared by 5 bases and J by 9 bases, with 6 bases of the junction left unmatched. The germline V gene encodes CDR1 MDHEN and CDR2 SYDVKM. This CDR3 region has 13 residues. Sequencing was done on a sample of PBMCs. The genes are TRBV28 and TRBJ1-2; 10 bases are shared with TRBD1. The TCR originated in a woman under 30 in good health and CMV-seropositive. The CDR3, as DNA: TGTGCCAGCAGTCCACCGGGACAGGGGCGCTACACCTTC. Amino acid sequence: CASSPPGQGRYTF.